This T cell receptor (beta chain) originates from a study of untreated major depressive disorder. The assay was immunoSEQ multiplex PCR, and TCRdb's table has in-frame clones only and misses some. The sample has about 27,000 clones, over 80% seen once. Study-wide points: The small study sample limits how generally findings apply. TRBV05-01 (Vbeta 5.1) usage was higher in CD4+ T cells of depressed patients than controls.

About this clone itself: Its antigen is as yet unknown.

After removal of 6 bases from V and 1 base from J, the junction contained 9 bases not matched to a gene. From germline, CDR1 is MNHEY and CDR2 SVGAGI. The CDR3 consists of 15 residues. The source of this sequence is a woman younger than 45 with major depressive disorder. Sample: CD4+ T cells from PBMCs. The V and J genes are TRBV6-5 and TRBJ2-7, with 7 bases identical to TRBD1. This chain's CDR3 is CASRHDRETSYEQYF. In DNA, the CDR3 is TGTGCCAGCAGACACGACAGGGAAACTTCCTACGAGCAGTACTTC.